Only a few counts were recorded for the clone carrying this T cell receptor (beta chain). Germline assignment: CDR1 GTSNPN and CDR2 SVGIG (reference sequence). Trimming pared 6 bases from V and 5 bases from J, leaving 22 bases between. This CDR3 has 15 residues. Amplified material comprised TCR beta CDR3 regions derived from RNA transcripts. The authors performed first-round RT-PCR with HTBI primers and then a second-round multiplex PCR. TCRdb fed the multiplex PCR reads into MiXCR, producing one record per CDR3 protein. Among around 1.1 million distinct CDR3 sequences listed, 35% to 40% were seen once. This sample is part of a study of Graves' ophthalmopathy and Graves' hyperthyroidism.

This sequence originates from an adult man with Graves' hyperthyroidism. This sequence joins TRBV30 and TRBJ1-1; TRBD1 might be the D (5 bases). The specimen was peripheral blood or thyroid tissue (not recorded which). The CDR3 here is CACPRGQRELTEAFF. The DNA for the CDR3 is TGTGCCTGTCCCCGGGGCCAGAGGGAATTAACTGAAGCTTTCTTT. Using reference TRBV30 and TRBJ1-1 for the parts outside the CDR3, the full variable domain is SQTIHQWPATLVQPVGSPLSLECTVEGTSNPNLYWYRQAAGRGLQLLFYSVGIGQISSEVPQNLSASRPQDRQFILSSKKLLLSDSGFYLCACPRGQRELTEAFFGQGTRLTVV.